This TCR beta chain was retrieved from a study of T cell changes during pregnancy in multiple sclerosis (dated by TCRdb to between 2017 and 2020). Describing the broader study: In women with multiple sclerosis, the researchers looked at how the T cell repertoire shifted as pregnancy progressed.

Comments on this clone: It has no known antigen specificity. Base qualities are missing; no much larger clone stands one base away.

Library preparation was by the immunoSEQ multiplex PCR assay. TCRdb mirrors the immuneACCESS table, restricted to in-frame sequences. Some clones are absent from its copies; in checked studies, under half trace to an unresolved V gene, and the reason for the others is unknown. The sample table records 35,000 or so clones; about 91% of these occur just once. Approximately 3% of the sample comes from the top ten. The germline V end is reduced by 1 base and the J end by 4 bases; junction bases left unmatched: 6. The CDR1 and CDR2 encoded by the germline V gene are LGHNA and YNFKEQ. The CDR3 goes from the cysteine to the phenylalanine over 15 residues. Solely the CDR3 DNA is kept, with 45 bases framed from the first base.

The V and J segments used are TRBV4-2 and TRBJ1-2; 7 central bases correspond to TRBD1. The receptor was isolated from a female donor in good health, enrolled as a control in a pregnancy study. The specimen comprised CD4+ T cells from peripheral blood mononuclear cells, sampled in the third trimester of pregnancy. The DNA reads TGTGCCAGCAGCCAAGCACTGGGGACAGCCTATGGCTACACCTTC. Translated, this is CASSQALGTAYGYTF.